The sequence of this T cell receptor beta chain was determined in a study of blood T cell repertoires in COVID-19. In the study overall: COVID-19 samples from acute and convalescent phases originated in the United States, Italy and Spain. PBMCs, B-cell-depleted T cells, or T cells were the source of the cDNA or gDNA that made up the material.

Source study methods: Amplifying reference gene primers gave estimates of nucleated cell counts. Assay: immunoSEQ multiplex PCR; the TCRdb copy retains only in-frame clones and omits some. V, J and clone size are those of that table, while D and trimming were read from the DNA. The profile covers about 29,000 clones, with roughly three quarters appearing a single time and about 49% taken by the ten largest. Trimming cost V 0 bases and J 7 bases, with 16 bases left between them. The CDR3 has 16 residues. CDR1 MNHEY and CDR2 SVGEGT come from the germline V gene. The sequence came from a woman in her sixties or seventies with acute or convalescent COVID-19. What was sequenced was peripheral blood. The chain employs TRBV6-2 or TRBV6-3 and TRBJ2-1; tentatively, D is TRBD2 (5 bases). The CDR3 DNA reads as TGTGCCAGCAGTTACTCTAGAGCCCGGGGATCAAATGAGCAGTTCTTC. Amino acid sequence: CASSYSRARGSNEQFF.